These 20 T cell receptor beta chains were all obtained from the same sample, sequenced in a study of blood T cell repertoires in COVID-19. The table came from immunoSEQ multiplex PCR; TCRdb's copy has only in-frame clones and leaves some out. The sample yields about 360,000 clones, roughly 80% seen once. Source material: peripheral blood. These receptors were taken from a human donor with acute or convalescent COVID-19. The donor label of this sample is uncertain.

There are many counts of this clone. The rearrangement uses TRBV30 and TRBJ1-6, with TRBD1 matching over 8 bases. The CDR3 runs to 15 residues. Losses at the gene ends were 3 bases for V and 7 bases for J; bases not matched to a gene: 8. Germline values: CDR1 GTSNPN, CDR2 SVGIG (reference sequence). CDR3 DNA: TGTGCCTGGAGGCGGACAGGGATGGGAAATTCACCCCTCCACTTT. This encodes CAWRRTGMGNSPLHF.

The CDR3 sequence is CASSLFDRSNEKLFF. CDR3 coding DNA: TGTGCCAGCAGCTTGTTCGACAGGTCCAATGAAAAACTGTTTTTT. The chain couples TRBV7-9 to TRBJ1-4, with a tentative D call TRBD1 (6 bases). This CDR3 has 15 amino acids. V lost 3 bases and J 5 bases, leaving 13 bases between the germline ends. The germline V gene has CDR1 SEHNR and CDR2 FQNEAQ (reference sequence). The variable domain in full, completed from reference TRBV7-9 and TRBJ1-4, reads DTGVSQNPRHKITKRGQNVTFRCDPISEHNRLYWYRQTLGQGPEFLTYFQNEAQLEKSRLLSDRFSAERPKGSFSTLEIQRTEQGDSAMYLCASSLFDRSNEKLFFGSGTQLSVL.

The CDR3 region is CSASDPSGRSDTQYF. CDR3 nucleotides: TGCAGTGCTAGTGACCCTAGCGGGCGGTCAGATACGCAGTATTTT. The J gene is TRBJ2-3, the V gene TRBV20-1, with 8 bases identical to TRBD2. J was trimmed by 4 bases and V by 3 bases; bases with no gene match: 9. The length of the CDR3 is 15 residues. Germline CDR1 and CDR2: DFQATT and SNEGSKA (reference sequence).

The V call is TRBV5-1, the J call TRBJ2-5; 8 bases line up with TRBD1. The CDR3 has 17 residues. V lost 4 bases, J lost 3 bases, and 14 bases stayed unmatched. Germline V lookup: CDR1 SGHRS, CDR2 YFSETQ. CDR3: CASSHGQGVSSEETQYF. As DNA, the CDR3 is TGCGCCAGCAGCCATGGACAGGGAGTAAGTAGCGAAGAGACCCAGTACTTC.

This chain joins TRBV5-1 and TRBJ1-6; D perhaps matches TRBD1 (6 bases). The germline V gene encodes CDR1 SGHRS and CDR2 YFSETQ. The germline V and J ends were trimmed by 5 bases and 7 bases, with 16 bases remaining between them. The CDR3 contains 15 residues. The CDR3 spells CASSSRGLGNSPLHF. The DNA of the CDR3 is TGCGCCAGCAGTTCGAGGGGGTTGGGGAATTCACCCCTCCACTTT.

This chain connects TRBV4-1 to TRBJ1-4; 8 nucleotides match TRBD1. The CDR3 spans 15 residues. Per the germline V gene, CDR1 is MGHRA and CDR2 is YSYEKL. Germline trimming cut 5 bases from V and 2 bases from J; bases unmatched to any gene: 4. The CDR3 DNA follows: TGCGCCAGCAGCTCCCACAGGGGGACTAATGAAAAACTGTTTTTT. Its translation is CASSSHRGTNEKLFF.

This clone was counted a single time. This rearrangement joins TRBV7-9 to TRBJ2-5; TRBD2 matches 10 bases. The CDR3 totals 17 residues. CDR1 and CDR2 (germline): SEHNR, FQNEAQ (reference sequence). V was pared by 5 bases and J by 1 base, with 10 bases of the junction left unmatched. CDR3 region: CASSQPGLASSQETQYF. CDR3 sequence (DNA): TGTGCCAGCAGCCAACCGGGACTAGCGAGCTCCCAAGAGACCCAGTACTTC.

V gene TRBV28 combines with J gene TRBJ1-1; D is possibly TRBD1 (6 bases). CDR1 is MDHEN, CDR2 SYDVKM, per germline. Between the trimmed V and J ends, which lost 6 bases and 0 bases, there was a span of 11 bases. CDR3 length: 14 residues. The chain's CDR3 is CASRPGTLNTEAFF. The CDR3 coding sequence is TGTGCCAGCAGACCCGGGACACTGAACACTGAAGCTTTCTTT.

The chain recombines TRBV28 with TRBJ1-2, with no clear D. V dropped 4 bases and J dropped 5 bases, with 8 bases sitting between them. The CDR3 is made up of 12 amino acids. Looked up from germline, CDR1 is MDHEN and CDR2 is SYDVKM. The DNA for the CDR3 is TGTGCCAGCAGTTCCCTTCTTTATGGCTACACCTTC. Translation: CASSSLLYGYTF.

The rearrangement uses TRBV6-6 and TRBJ1-5; D is uncertain. Trimming cost V 4 bases and J 6 bases, with 13 bases left between them. Looked up from germline, CDR1 is MNHNY and CDR2 is SVGAGI (reference sequence). This CDR3 has 14 residues. In DNA form, the CDR3 reads TGTGCCAGCAGTTTGCTCCTGGGGAGTCAGCCCCAGCATTTT. Its protein is CASSLLLGSQPQHF.

This clone came up a few times. The chain recombines TRBV5-6 with TRBJ1-3; the D is unclear. The CDR3 loop spans 16 amino acids. CDR1 SGHDT and CDR2 YYEEEE come from the germline V gene. V lost 0 bases and J lost 6, with 16 bases in between. The CDR3 DNA is TGTGCCAGCAGCTTGGCGGCCTCGGGGAGGACAAACACCATATATTTT. Its protein is CASSLAASGRTNTIYF.

The chain combines TRBV6-2 or TRBV6-3 with TRBJ2-2, with D maybe TRBD1 (6 bases). Between the trimmed V and J ends, which lost 3 bases and 7 bases, there was a span of 15 bases. Germline V lookup: CDR1 MNHEY, CDR2 SVGEGT. CDR3 length: 15 amino acids. The CDR3 here is CASSYNRVGDGELFF. DNA for the CDR3: TGTGCCAGCAGTTATAACAGGGTCGGTGACGGGGAGCTGTTTTTT.

V and J are TRBV9 and TRBJ2-3; a weak D match, TRBD2 (6 bases). Germline V lookup: CDR1 SGDLS, CDR2 YYNGEE. The CDR3 is 15 amino acids. Trimming removed 4 bases from V and 2 bases from J, with 14 bases in between. The CDR3 bases are TGTGCCAGCAGCAGAGATAGCGGATTCACAGATACGCAGTATTTT. This gives the protein CASSRDSGFTDTQYF.

The rearrangement joins TRBV27 to TRBJ2-3; maybe TRBD1 (6 bases). The V gene lost 6 bases and the J gene lost 3 bases, with 16 bases spanning the gap. CDR3 length: 15 residues. Per the germline V gene, CDR1 is MNHEY and CDR2 is SMNVEV (reference sequence). CDR3 region: CASSPDRRVTDTQYF. The CDR3 DNA sequence: TGTGCCAGCAGCCCCGACAGGAGAGTAACAGATACGCAGTATTTT.

The CDR3 nucleotides are TGTGCCAGCAGCTTAGGGACGGAACCAGGGTCCGGGGAGCTGTTTTTT. This translates into CASSLGTEPGSGELFF. The chain recombines TRBV7-9 with TRBJ2-2, with D possibly TRBD1 on 5 matching bases. Germline V gene lookup returns CDR1 SEHNR and CDR2 FQNEAQ (reference sequence). V was clipped by 1 base and J by 6 bases, with 15 bases between them. This CDR3 is built from 16 residues.

This clone was seen only once. The CDR3 sequence is CASSPWDRGTDTQYF. The CDR3, as DNA: TGTGCCAGTAGTCCCTGGGACAGGGGCACAGATACGCAGTATTTT. This sequence joins TRBV19 and TRBJ2-3; TRBD1 matches at 9 bases. Trimming cost V 5 bases and J 1 base; bases outside gene matches: 4. Germline CDR1 reads LNHDA; CDR2 reads SQIVND (reference sequence). This CDR3 region has 15 residues.

This clone appeared once. Here the CDR3 reads CASSKTGRTDGYTF. CDR3 coding DNA: TGTGCCAGCAGCAAGACAGGGCGTACGGACGGCTACACCTTC. The J gene is TRBJ1-2, the V gene TRBV27; 7 bases fit TRBD1. V lost 6 bases to trimming and J lost 8 bases; unmatched junction nucleotides: 12. CDR1 is MNHEY and CDR2 is SMNVEV in the germline V gene (reference sequence). The CDR3 spans 14 residues.

The V gene is TRBV18, the J gene TRBJ1-4; maybe TRBD1 (5 bases). The V and J ends lost 5 bases and 7 bases respectively, with 11 bases between them. The CDR3 runs to 13 residues. CDR1 is KGHSH and CDR2 is LQKENI in the germline V gene. CDR3 DNA sequence: TGTGCCAGCTCAGGCAGGGTATTTGAAAAACTGTTTTTT. This sequence encodes CASSGRVFEKLFF.

V gene TRBV30 combines with J gene TRBJ1-4, with a possible D match to TRBD1 (5 bases). Trimming pared 5 bases from V and 1 base from J, leaving 20 bases between. The CDR3 spans 17 residues. Germline CDR1 GTSNPN, CDR2 SVGIG (reference sequence). Written as DNA, the CDR3 is TGTGCCTGGCGCTCAACTCGGGGGGGGTTAACTAATGAAAAACTGTTTTTT. It specifies CAWRSTRGGLTNEKLFF.

This clone was recorded a few times. This chain joins TRBV5-1 and TRBJ2-1; 7 bases map to TRBD1. Trimming removed 0 bases from V and 5 bases from J; junction bases left unmatched: 2. Germline CDR1 is SGHRS and CDR2 is YFSETQ. The CDR3 length is 14 residues. CDR3 sequence reads: CASSLGGQNNEQFF. For the CDR3, the DNA is TGCGCCAGCAGCTTGGGGGGACAGAACAATGAGCAGTTCTTC.